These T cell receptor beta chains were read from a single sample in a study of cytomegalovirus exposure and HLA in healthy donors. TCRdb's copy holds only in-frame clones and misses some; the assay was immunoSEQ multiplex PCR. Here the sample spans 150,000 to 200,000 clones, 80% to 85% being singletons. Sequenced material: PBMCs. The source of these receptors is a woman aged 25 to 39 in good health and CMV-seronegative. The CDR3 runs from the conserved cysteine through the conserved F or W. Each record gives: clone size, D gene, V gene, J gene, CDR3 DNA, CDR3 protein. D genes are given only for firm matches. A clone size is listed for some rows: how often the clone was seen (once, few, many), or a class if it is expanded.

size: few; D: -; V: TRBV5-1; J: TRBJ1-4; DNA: TGCGCCAGCATGGCAAGGGGCTCAACTAATGAAAAACTGTTTTTT; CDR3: CASMARGSTNEKLFF
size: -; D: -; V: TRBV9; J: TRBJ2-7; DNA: TGTGCCAGCAGCCCAGGACAGAGGGTATACGAGCAGTACTTC; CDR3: CASSPGQRVYEQYF
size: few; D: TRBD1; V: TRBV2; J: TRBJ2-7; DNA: TGTGCCAGCAGTGGGGCATACAGGGGGCGGTCCCGTTACGAGCAGTACTTC; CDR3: CASSGAYRGRSRYEQYF
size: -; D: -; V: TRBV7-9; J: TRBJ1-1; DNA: TGTGCCAGCAGCCCCAGGGGGAACACTGAAGCTTTCTTT; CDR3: CASSPRGNTEAFF
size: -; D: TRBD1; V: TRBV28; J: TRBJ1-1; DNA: TGTGCCAGCAGCAACAGGGGGCGCGTGAACACTGAAGCTTTCTTT; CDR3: CASSNRGRVNTEAFF
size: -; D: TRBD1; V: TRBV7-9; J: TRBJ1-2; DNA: TGTGCCAGCACCCCCATACAGGGGGCTGGGAGAAGCTACACCTTC; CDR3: CASTPIQGAGRSYTF
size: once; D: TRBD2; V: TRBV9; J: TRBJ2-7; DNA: TGTGCCAGCAGCGTCGGGACTAGCGGCTACGAGCAGTACTTC; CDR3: CASSVGTSGYEQYF
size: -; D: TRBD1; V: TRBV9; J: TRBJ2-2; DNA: TGTGCCAGCAGCGTACCGGACAGGGGCACGAACACCGGGGAGCTGTTTTTT; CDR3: CASSVPDRGTNTGELFF
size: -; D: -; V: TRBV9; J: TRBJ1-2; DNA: TGTGCCAGCAGCCCCCGAAACCAGGGGCGAGATGGCTACACCTTC; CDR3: CASSPRNQGRDGYTF
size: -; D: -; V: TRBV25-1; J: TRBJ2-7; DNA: TGTGCCAGCAGTGAATCTCCAGGGACCTACGAGCAGTACTTC; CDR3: CASSESPGTYEQYF
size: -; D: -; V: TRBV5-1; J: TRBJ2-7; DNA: TGCGCCAGCAGCTTTAATCCGGCAGGGTCCTACGAGCAGTACTTC; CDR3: CASSFNPAGSYEQYF
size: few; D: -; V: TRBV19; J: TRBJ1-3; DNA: TGTGCCAGTATTTTATCGTCCTCTGGAAACACCATATATTTT; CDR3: CASILSSSGNTIYF
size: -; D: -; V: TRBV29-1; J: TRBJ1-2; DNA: TGCAGTGGTAAGGAGTCTGTTGGCTACACCTTC; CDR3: CSGKESVGYTF
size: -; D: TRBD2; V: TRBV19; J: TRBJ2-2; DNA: TGTGCCAGTAGGGGCTGGGGGCTAGCGGGAACGTCGTCGAACACCGGGGAGCTGTTTTTT; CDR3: CASRGWGLAGTSSNTGELFF
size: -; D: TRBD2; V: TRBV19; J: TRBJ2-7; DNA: TGTGCCAGTAGTGAGCTAGCGGGAGATTACGAGCAGTACTTC; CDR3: CASSELAGDYEQYF
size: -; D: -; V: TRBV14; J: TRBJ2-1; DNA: TGTGCCAGCAGCCAAGCAGCGGCATTCAATGAGCAGTTCTTC; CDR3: CASSQAAAFNEQFF
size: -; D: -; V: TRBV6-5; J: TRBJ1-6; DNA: TGTGCCAGCAGTTTACAGACGAGCTCCTATAATTCACCCCTCCACTTT; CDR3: CASSLQTSSYNSPLHF
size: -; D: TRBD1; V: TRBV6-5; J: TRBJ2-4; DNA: TGTGCCAGCACTTTAGACAGGGGAGGCAAAAACATTCAGTACTTC; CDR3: CASTLDRGGKNIQYF
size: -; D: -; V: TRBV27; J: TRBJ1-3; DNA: TGTGCCAGCAGTTATGGCAGGGGCTCTGGAAACACCATATATTTT; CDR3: CASSYGRGSGNTIYF
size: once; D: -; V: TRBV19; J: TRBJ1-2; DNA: TGTGCCAGTAGTGCCGGGACACCCGGGTTGGGCTACACCTTC; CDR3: CASSAGTPGLGYTF
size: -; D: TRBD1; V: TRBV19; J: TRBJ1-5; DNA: TGTGCCAGTGGAGACAGGGCCCTTGGGCAGCCCCAGCATTTT; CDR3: CASGDRALGQPQHF
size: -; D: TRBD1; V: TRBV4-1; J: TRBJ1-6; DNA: TGCGCCAGCAGCCAAGATCCTACAGGGGGCTGGGATTCACCCCTCCACTTT; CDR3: CASSQDPTGGWDSPLHF
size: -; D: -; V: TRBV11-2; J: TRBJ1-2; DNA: TGTGCCAGCAGCTTAGACTCCGGACAGATATACTATGGCTACACCTTC; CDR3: CASSLDSGQIYYGYTF
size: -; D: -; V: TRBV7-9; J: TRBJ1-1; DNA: TGTGCCAGCAGCCATTTTTTATACCAGATGAACACTGAAGCTTTCTTT; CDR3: CASSHFLYQMNTEAFF
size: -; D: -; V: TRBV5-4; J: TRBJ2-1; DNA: TGTGCCAGCAGCTCGACCCGGGGGGAGCAGTTCTTC; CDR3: CASSSTRGEQFF
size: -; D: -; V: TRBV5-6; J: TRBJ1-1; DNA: TGTGCCAGCAGCTTGGCCGCTGAAGCTTTCTTT; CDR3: CASSLAAEAFF
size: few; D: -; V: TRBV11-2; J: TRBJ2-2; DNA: TGTGCCAGCAGCTTAGGGCCTAGTTTCCTGGCCGGGGAGCTGTTTTTT; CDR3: CASSLGPSFLAGELFF
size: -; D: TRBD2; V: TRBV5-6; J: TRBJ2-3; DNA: TGTGCCAGCAGCCTCCCCCCCGGCGGGAGATCAGATACGCAGTATTTT; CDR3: CASSLPPGGRSDTQYF
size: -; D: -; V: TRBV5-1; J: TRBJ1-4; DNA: TGCGCCAGCAGCTTGGTGGGGAGGGAAAAACTGTTTTTT; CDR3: CASSLVGREKLFF
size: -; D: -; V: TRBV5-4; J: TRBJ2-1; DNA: TGTGCCAGCAGCATACCGAGCTCCTACAATGAGCAGTTCTTC; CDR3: CASSIPSSYNEQFF
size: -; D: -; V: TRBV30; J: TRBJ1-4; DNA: TGTGCCTGGATTAGCAGAACTAATGAAAAACTGTTTTTT; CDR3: CAWISRTNEKLFF
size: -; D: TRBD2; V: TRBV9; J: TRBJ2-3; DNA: TGTGCCAGCAGCGCACCACCCTTGGCGGGAGCTGGAGATACGCAGTATTTT; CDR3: CASSAPPLAGAGDTQYF
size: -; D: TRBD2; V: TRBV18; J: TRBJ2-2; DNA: TGTGCCAGCTCACCTGGACTAGCGGGGGCCGGGGAGCTGTTTTTT; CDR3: CASSPGLAGAGELFF
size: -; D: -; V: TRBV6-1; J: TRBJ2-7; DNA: TGTGCCAGCAGGAGGGACTTCAGCACCTACGAGCAGTACTTC; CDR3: CASRRDFSTYEQYF
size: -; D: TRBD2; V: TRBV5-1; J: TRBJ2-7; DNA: TGCGCCAGCAGCCCCGCTAGCGGGGGTTCCTACGAGCAGTACTTC; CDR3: CASSPASGGSYEQYF
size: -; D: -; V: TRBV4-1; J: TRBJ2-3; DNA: TGCGCCAGCAGCCGTCAGCAGGGGTTCACTAGCACAGATACGCAGTATTTT; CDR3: CASSRQQGFTSTDTQYF
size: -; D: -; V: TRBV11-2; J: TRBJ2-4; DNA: TGTGCCAGCAGCTTAGGAGCGGGTCAGTACTTC; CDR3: CASSLGAGQYF
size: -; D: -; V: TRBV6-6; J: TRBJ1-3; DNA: TGTGCCAGCAGGGGGCCAACGGCGGGAAACACCATATATTTT; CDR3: CASRGPTAGNTIYF
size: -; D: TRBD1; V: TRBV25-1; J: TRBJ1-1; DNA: TGTGCCAGCAGTGATCAGGGGGCAGTCGCTGAAGCTTTCTTT; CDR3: CASSDQGAVAEAFF
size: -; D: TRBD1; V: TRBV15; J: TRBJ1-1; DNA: TGTGCCACCAGCAGTGAAACAGGGGTCACTGAAGCTTTCTTT; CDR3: CATSSETGVTEAFF
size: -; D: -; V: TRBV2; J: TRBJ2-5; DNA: TGTGCCAGCAGTGCGGACTTTTTCCAAGAGACCCAGTACTTC; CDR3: CASSADFFQETQYF
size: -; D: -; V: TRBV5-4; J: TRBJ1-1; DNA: TGTGCCAGCAGCGGACTTGTGGAGATGAACACTGAAGCTTTCTTT; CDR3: CASSGLVEMNTEAFF
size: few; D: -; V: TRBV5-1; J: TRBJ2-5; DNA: TGCGCCAGCAGCTGGGACTTACAAGAGACCCAGTACTTC; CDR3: CASSWDLQETQYF
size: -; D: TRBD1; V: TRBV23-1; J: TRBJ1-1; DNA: TGCGCCAGCAGAATAGACAGGGTGAACACTGAAGCTTTCTTT; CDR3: CASRIDRVNTEAFF
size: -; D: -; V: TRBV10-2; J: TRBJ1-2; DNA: TGCGCCACCCACAGGGAGGGGGGCTACACCTTC; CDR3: CATHREGGYTF
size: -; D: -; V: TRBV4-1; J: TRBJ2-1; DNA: TGCGCCAGCAGCCGCCGGGGCTACAATGAGCAGTTCTTC; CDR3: CASSRRGYNEQFF
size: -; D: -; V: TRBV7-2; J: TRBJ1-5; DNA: TGTGCCAGCAGCTTGGCCCGGGAACGTCAGCCCCAGCATTTT; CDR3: CASSLARERQPQHF
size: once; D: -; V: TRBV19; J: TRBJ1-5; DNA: TGTGCCAGTAGTAACACCCTCAATCAGCCCCAGCATTTT; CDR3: CASSNTLNQPQHF
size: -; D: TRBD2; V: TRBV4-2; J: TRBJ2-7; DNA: TGTGCCAGCAGCCCGGGACTAGCGGGTTCCTACGAGCAGTACTTC; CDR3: CASSPGLAGSYEQYF
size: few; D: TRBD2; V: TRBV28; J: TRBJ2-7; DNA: TGTGCCAGCAGTTTGCCGCGGGGGGGTTGGGAGCAGTACTTC; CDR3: CASSLPRGGWEQYF
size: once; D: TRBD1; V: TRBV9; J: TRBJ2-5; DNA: TGTGCCAGCAGTGACCGTCGGGACAGGGTCCAAGAGACCCAGTACTTC; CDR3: CASSDRRDRVQETQYF